Listed below are T cell receptor beta chains from one sample, sequenced in a study of metastatic and nonmetastatic thyroid tumors. TCRdb re-called clones via MiXCR from the PCR reads. The data hold fewer than 16,000 clones, with about a quarter observed a single time. The specimen was tumor tissue. These receptors originate from a female donor with papillary thyroid cancer or a benign thyroid nodule (not recorded which). Some clones in this sample may be carry-over from other donors' samples. Both conserved end residues are part of each CDR3. D genes are given only for firm matches. Size is omitted from some rows. Given values are once, few, many or a class for expanded clones.

v_call: TRBV11-3; d_call: .; clone_size: few; j_call: TRBJ2-7; cdr3_nt: TGTGCCAGCAGCTTACGGGGGGCGAGGGCCTACGAGCAGTACTTC; cdr3_aa: CASSLRGARAYEQYF
v_call: TRBV11-1; d_call: .; clone_size: medium-sized; j_call: TRBJ2-7; cdr3_nt: TGTGCCAGCAGCCCCCTTCCGACAGGTTCCTACGAGCAGTACTTC; cdr3_aa: CASSPLPTGSYEQYF
v_call: TRBV6-1; d_call: .; clone_size: medium-sized; j_call: TRBJ1-2; cdr3_nt: TGTGCCAGCAGTGCACGGACGGCATATGGCTACACCTTC; cdr3_aa: CASSARTAYGYTF
v_call: TRBV12-3/TRBV12-4; d_call: TRBD1; clone_size: large; j_call: TRBJ1-1; cdr3_nt: TGTGCCACCAGTCCCGGACAGGGGGCGCGTTTAACTGAAGCTTTCTTT; cdr3_aa: CATSPGQGARLTEAFF
v_call: TRBV6-1; d_call: .; clone_size: medium-sized; j_call: TRBJ2-7; cdr3_nt: TGTGCCAGCAGCTACGAGCAGTACTTC; cdr3_aa: CASSYEQYF
v_call: TRBV4-2; d_call: .; clone_size: many; j_call: TRBJ2-7; cdr3_nt: TGTGCCAGCAGCCAAGATTTGGGCGACAGTGCCTACGAGCAGTACTTC; cdr3_aa: CASSQDLGDSAYEQYF
v_call: TRBV15; d_call: TRBD2; clone_size: .; j_call: TRBJ2-3; cdr3_nt: TGTGCCACCAGCAGAGATACCCTAGCGGGGGCTCGCGGGGATACGCAGTATTTT; cdr3_aa: CATSRDTLAGARGDTQYF
v_call: TRBV10-3; d_call: TRBD2; clone_size: many; j_call: TRBJ2-7; cdr3_nt: TGTGCCATCAGCTCGGGACTAGCGGGATCCTACGAGCAGTACTTC; cdr3_aa: CAISSGLAGSYEQYF
v_call: TRBV7-8; d_call: .; clone_size: .; j_call: TRBJ2-7; cdr3_nt: TGTGCCAGCAGCTTAGTACCCCTATACGAGCAGTACTTC; cdr3_aa: CASSLVPLYEQYF
v_call: TRBV20-1; d_call: .; clone_size: medium-sized; j_call: TRBJ2-1; cdr3_nt: TGCAGTGCTAGAGATAATAGTGGATTTCTTTACAATGAGCAGTTCTTC; cdr3_aa: CSARDNSGFLYNEQFF
v_call: TRBV6-1; d_call: TRBD1; clone_size: few; j_call: TRBJ2-7; cdr3_nt: TGTGCCAGCAGTAGGGACAGGGGCTACGAGCAGTACTTC; cdr3_aa: CASSRDRGYEQYF
v_call: TRBV7-6; d_call: .; clone_size: .; j_call: TRBJ1-1; cdr3_nt: TGTGCCAGCAGCCACCGGCGGGACACTGAAGCTTTCTTT; cdr3_aa: CASSHRRDTEAFF
v_call: TRBV11-2; d_call: TRBD2; clone_size: once; j_call: TRBJ2-1; cdr3_nt: TGTGCCAGCAGCAAAGATCCTAGCGGGAGACACTACAATGAGCAGTTCTTC; cdr3_aa: CASSKDPSGRHYNEQFF
v_call: TRBV28; d_call: .; clone_size: medium-sized; j_call: TRBJ2-7; cdr3_nt: TGTGCCAGCAGCTGGCGACAAACCTACGAGCAGTACTTC; cdr3_aa: CASSWRQTYEQYF
v_call: TRBV4-1; d_call: TRBD1; clone_size: many; j_call: TRBJ2-5; cdr3_nt: TGCGCCAGCAGCCAAGTTCGAGGACAGGGAGAAGAGACCCAGTACTTC; cdr3_aa: CASSQVRGQGEETQYF
v_call: TRBV9; d_call: TRBD1; clone_size: many; j_call: TRBJ1-1; cdr3_nt: TGTGCCAGCAGCGCTGGACAGGAATCTTATTCTGAAGCTTTCTTT; cdr3_aa: CASSAGQESYSEAFF
v_call: TRBV20-1; d_call: .; clone_size: many; j_call: TRBJ2-5; cdr3_nt: TGCAGTGCTAGATTGTCTGTACAAGAGACCCAGTACTTC; cdr3_aa: CSARLSVQETQYF
v_call: TRBV25-1; d_call: .; clone_size: .; j_call: TRBJ2-2; cdr3_nt: TGTGCCATCAGTTCCGGGGAGCTGTTTTTT; cdr3_aa: CAISSGELFF
v_call: TRBV5-1; d_call: TRBD2; clone_size: .; j_call: TRBJ2-7; cdr3_nt: TGCGCCACTCTCTATTGGGAGGGAGGTTTTGAGCAGTACTTC; cdr3_aa: CATLYWEGGFEQYF
v_call: TRBV18; d_call: .; clone_size: once; j_call: TRBJ1-5; cdr3_nt: TGTGCCAGCTCACCGGAGTTCGATCAGCCCCAGCATTTT; cdr3_aa: CASSPEFDQPQHF
v_call: TRBV27; d_call: TRBD1; clone_size: .; j_call: TRBJ2-1; cdr3_nt: TGTGCCAGCAGTGGGACAGGGAACAATGATCAGTTTTTC; cdr3_aa: CASSGTGNNDQFF
v_call: TRBV7-8; d_call: .; clone_size: medium-sized; j_call: TRBJ2-7; cdr3_nt: TGTGCCAGCAGCTTAGAGGGCGGAACCTACGAGCAGTACTTC; cdr3_aa: CASSLEGGTYEQYF
v_call: TRBV12-5; d_call: .; clone_size: many; j_call: TRBJ1-6; cdr3_nt: TGTGCTAGTGGTTTGGTATCCGGGACGTACACGAGGCTAAGCTCCTATAATTCACCCCTCCACTTT; cdr3_aa: CASGLVSGTYTRLSSYNSPLHF
v_call: TRBV20-1; d_call: TRBD2; clone_size: .; j_call: TRBJ2-5; cdr3_nt: TGCAGTGCTACCCCCTTCGGTAGCTTCGCGTTTCGGGAGGCCCAGTACTTC; cdr3_aa: CSATPFGSFAFREAQYF
v_call: TRBV7-8; d_call: .; clone_size: many; j_call: TRBJ2-3; cdr3_nt: TGTGCCAGCAGCTTACAGCGGTCCACAGATACGCAGTATTTT; cdr3_aa: CASSLQRSTDTQYF
v_call: TRBV3-1; d_call: TRBD2; clone_size: many; j_call: TRBJ2-2; cdr3_nt: TGTGCCAGCAGCCAAGTTCTTATAGCGGGAGGGTCGAACACCGGGGAGCTGTTTTTT; cdr3_aa: CASSQVLIAGGSNTGELFF
v_call: TRBV28; d_call: TRBD1; clone_size: .; j_call: TRBJ2-7; cdr3_nt: TGTGCCAGCAGTGGTATCGGGGACAGTCTCGAGCAGTACTTC; cdr3_aa: CASSGIGDSLEQYF
v_call: TRBV2; d_call: .; clone_size: .; j_call: TRBJ2-7; cdr3_nt: TGTGCCAGCAGTGAGGCTGCAGGGGGGGAATACGAGCAGTACTTC; cdr3_aa: CASSEAAGGEYEQYF
v_call: TRBV9; d_call: TRBD1; clone_size: many; j_call: TRBJ2-2; cdr3_nt: TGTGCCAGCAGCACAGGGACAGGGACGAACACCGGGGAGCTGTTTTTT; cdr3_aa: CASSTGTGTNTGELFF
v_call: TRBV5-1; d_call: TRBD1; clone_size: .; j_call: TRBJ1-6; cdr3_nt: TGCGCCAGCAGCCCAAGACAGGGTGCGAATTCACCCCTCCACTTT; cdr3_aa: CASSPRQGANSPLHF
v_call: TRBV2; d_call: TRBD2; clone_size: .; j_call: TRBJ2-7; cdr3_nt: TGTGCCAGCAGTGAAGCGCTTTGGGTAGCGGGAGGGGAGCAGTACTTC; cdr3_aa: CASSEALWVAGGEQYF
v_call: TRBV28; d_call: TRBD1; clone_size: .; j_call: TRBJ2-7; cdr3_nt: TGTGCCAGCAGTTCCTCCGACAGGGCAGAACTACTTGGGCAGTACTTC; cdr3_aa: CASSSSDRAELLGQYF
v_call: TRBV4-1; d_call: .; clone_size: .; j_call: TRBJ2-5; cdr3_nt: TGCGCCAGCAGCCAAGATCTCGGAGGAAGGGAGACCCAGTACTTC; cdr3_aa: CASSQDLGGRETQYF
v_call: TRBV5-8; d_call: TRBD1; clone_size: many; j_call: TRBJ2-7; cdr3_nt: TGTGCCAGCAGCCCGATCGGGACAGGGGCCCGGGGGGAGCAGTACTTC; cdr3_aa: CASSPIGTGARGEQYF
v_call: TRBV28; d_call: TRBD2; clone_size: .; j_call: TRBJ2-1; cdr3_nt: TGTGACGGCAATAGACTAGCGGGATTGACAGGTGAGCAGTTCTTC; cdr3_aa: CDGNRLAGLTGEQFF
v_call: TRBV11-2; d_call: TRBD2; clone_size: .; j_call: TRBJ2-3; cdr3_nt: TGTGCCAGCAGCTTGCTGACTAGCGTGAGGTGGGGGGCAGATACGCAGTATTTT; cdr3_aa: CASSLLTSVRWGADTQYF
v_call: TRBV5-4; d_call: TRBD1; clone_size: many; j_call: TRBJ1-2; cdr3_nt: TGTGCCAGCAGCTTACAGGGGGCGTCTCTAGGCTACACCTTC; cdr3_aa: CASSLQGASLGYTF